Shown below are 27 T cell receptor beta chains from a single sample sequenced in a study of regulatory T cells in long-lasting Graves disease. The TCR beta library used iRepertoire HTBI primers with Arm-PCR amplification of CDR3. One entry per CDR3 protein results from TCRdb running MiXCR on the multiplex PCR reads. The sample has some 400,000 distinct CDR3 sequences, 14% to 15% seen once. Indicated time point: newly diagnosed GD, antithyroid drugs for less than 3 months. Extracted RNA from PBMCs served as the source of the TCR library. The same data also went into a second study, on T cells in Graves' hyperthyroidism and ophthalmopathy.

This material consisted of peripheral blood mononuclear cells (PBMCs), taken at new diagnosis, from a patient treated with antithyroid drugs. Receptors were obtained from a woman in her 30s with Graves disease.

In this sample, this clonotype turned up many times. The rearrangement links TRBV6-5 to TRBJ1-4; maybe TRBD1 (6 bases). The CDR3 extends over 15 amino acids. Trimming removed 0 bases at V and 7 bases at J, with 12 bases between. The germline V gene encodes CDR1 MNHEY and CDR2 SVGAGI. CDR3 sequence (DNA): TGTGCCAGCAGTTACTCTGACAGGTCGGCTGAAAAACTGTTTTTT. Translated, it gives CASSYSDRSAEKLFF.

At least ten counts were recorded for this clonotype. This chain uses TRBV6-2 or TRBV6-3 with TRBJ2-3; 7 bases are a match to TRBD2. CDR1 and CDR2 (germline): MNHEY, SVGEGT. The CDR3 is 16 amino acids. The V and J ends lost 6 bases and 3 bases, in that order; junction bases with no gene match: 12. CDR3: CASRTLAREWTDTQYF. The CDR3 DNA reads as TGTGCCAGCAGAACCCTAGCGCGGGAGTGGACAGATACGCAGTATTTT.

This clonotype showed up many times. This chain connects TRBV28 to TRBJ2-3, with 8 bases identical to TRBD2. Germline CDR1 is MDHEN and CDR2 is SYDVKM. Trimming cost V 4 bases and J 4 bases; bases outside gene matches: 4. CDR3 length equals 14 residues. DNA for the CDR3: TGTGCCAGCAGTTGGGTCGGGAGGGCAGATACGCAGTATTTT. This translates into CASSWVGRADTQYF.

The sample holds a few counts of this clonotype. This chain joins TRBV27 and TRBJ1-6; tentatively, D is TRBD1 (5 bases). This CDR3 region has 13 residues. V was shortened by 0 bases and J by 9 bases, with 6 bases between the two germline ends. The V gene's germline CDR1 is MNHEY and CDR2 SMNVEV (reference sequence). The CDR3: CASSLSRGSPLHF. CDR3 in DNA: TGTGCCAGCAGTTTATCGAGGGGTTCACCCCTCCACTTT.

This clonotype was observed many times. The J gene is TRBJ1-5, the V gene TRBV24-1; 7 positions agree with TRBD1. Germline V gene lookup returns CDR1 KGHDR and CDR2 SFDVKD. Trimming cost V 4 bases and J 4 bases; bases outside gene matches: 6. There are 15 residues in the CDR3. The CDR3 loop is CATSDPGQANQPQHF. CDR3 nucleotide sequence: TGTGCCACCAGTGACCCAGGACAGGCAAATCAGCCCCAGCATTTT.

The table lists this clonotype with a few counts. CDR3 in amino acids: CASSATGGGLFF. For the CDR3, the DNA is TGTGCCAGCAGTGCAACAGGGGGCGGGCTGTTTTTT. This sequence joins TRBV28 and TRBJ2-2; 9 nucleotides align to TRBD1. V lost 5 bases, J lost 13 bases, and 5 bases stayed unmatched. CDR1 and CDR2 from the germline V gene are MDHEN and SYDVKM. The CDR3 extends over 12 amino acids.

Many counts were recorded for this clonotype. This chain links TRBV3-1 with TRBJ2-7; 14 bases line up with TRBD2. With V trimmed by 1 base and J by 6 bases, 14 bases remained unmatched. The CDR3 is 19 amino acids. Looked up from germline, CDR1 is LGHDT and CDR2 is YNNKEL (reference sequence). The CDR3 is CASSQAPGTSGRFGGEQYF. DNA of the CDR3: TGTGCCAGCAGCCAAGCCCCCGGGACTAGCGGGAGATTCGGCGGCGAGCAGTACTTC.

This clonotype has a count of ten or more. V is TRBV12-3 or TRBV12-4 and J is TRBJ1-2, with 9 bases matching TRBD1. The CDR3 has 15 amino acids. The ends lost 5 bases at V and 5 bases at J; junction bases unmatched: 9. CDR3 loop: CASSARGQGLYGYTF. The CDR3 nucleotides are TGTGCCAGCAGTGCAAGGGGACAGGGCTTATATGGCTACACCTTC.

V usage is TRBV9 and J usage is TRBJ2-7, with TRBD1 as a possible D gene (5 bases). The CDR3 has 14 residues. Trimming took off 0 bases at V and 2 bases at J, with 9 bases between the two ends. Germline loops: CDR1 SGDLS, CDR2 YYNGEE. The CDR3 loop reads CASSVGQQPYEQYF. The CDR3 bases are TGTGCCAGCAGCGTAGGACAGCAACCCTACGAGCAGTACTTC.

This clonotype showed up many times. The CDR3 coding sequence is TGCAGCGTTGCGGGACAGGGGGCCTACGAGCAGTACTTC. This translates into CSVAGQGAYEQYF. J is TRBJ2-7 and V is TRBV29-1, with 11 bases identical to TRBD1. CDR3 length: 13 amino acids. Unmatched junction bases numbered 1, after V lost 4 bases and J lost 2 bases. Germline V CDR1 and CDR2: SQVTM, ANQGSEA.

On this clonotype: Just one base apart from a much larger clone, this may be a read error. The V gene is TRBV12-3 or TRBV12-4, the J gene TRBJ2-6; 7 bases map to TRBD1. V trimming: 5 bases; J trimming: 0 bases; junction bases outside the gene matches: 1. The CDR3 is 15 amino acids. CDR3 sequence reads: CASSQGDSGANVLTF. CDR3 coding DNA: TGTGCCAGCAGTCAGGGGGACTCTGGGGCCAACGTCCTGACTTTC.

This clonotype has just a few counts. As DNA, the CDR3 is TGTGCCAGCAGCTTTTGGGGACATGGCTACACCTTC. Encoded protein: CASSFWGHGYTF. The V and J genes are TRBV5-6 and TRBJ1-2; possible D gene TRBD1, 5 bases. Trimming took off 2 bases at V and 6 bases at J, with 8 bases between the two ends. The germline V gene has CDR1 SGHDT and CDR2 YYEEEE. There are 12 residues in the CDR3.

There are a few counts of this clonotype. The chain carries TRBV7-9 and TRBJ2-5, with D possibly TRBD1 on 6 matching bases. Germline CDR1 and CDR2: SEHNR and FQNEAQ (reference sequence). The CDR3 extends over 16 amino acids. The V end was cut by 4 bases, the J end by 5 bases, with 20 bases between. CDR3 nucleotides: TGTGCCAGCAGCTCGCGAGGGGGAATGGGTGGGGAGACCCAGTACTTC. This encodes CASSSRGGMGGETQYF.

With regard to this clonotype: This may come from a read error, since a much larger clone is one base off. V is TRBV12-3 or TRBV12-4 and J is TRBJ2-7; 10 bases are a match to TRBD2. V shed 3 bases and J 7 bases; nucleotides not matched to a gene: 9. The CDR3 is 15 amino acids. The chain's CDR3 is CASSFSLAGGREQYF. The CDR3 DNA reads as TGTGCCAGCAGTTTTTCATTAGCGGGAGGAAGGGAGCAGTACTTC.

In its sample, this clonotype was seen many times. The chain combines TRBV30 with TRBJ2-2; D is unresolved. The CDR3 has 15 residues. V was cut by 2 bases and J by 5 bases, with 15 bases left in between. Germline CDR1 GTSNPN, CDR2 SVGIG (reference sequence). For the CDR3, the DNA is TGTGCCTGGAGTTTTGGGCTGTTGGGAACCGGGGAGCTGTTTTTT. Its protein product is CAWSFGLLGTGELFF.

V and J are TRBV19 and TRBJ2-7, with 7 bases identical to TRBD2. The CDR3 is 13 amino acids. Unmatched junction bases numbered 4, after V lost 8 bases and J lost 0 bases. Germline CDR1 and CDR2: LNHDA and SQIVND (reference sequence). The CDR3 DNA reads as TGTGCCAGTCGTAGCGGGCACTCCTACGAGCAGTACTTC. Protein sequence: CASRSGHSYEQYF.

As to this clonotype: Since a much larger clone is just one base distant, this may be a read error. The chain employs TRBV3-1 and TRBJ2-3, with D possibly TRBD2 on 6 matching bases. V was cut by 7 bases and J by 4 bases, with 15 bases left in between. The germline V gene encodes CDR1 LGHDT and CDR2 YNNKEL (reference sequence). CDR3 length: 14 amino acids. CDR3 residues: CASIPWDSSDTQYF. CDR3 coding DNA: TGTGCCAGCATCCCCTGGGACTCTTCAGATACGCAGTATTTT.

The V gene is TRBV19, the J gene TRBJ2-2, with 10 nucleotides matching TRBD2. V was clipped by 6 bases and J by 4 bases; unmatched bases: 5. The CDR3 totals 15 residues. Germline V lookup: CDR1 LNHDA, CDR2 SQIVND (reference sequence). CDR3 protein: CASRTSGRGTGELFF. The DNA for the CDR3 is TGTGCCAGTAGGACAAGCGGGAGGGGCACCGGGGAGCTGTTTTTT. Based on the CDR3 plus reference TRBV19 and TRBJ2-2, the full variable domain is DGGITQSPKYLFRKEGQNVTLSCEQNLNHDAMYWYRQDPGQGLRLIYYSQIVNDFQKGDIAEGYSVSREKKESFPLTVTSAQKNPTAFYLCASRTSGRGTGELFFGEGSRLTVL.

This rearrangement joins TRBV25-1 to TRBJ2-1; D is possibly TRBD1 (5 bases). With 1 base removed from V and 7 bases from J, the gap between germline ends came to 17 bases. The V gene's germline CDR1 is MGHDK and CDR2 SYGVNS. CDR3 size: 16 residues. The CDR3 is CASSEFQTADNNEQFF. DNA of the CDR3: TGTGCCAGCAGTGAATTTCAGACTGCGGACAATAATGAGCAGTTCTTC.

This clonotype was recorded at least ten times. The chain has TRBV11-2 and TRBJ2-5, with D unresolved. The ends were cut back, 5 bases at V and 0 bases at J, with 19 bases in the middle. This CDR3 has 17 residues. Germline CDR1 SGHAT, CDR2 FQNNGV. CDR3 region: CASSQTRILMNQETQYF. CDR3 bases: TGTGCCAGCAGCCAGACCAGAATCTTGATGAACCAAGAGACCCAGTACTTC.

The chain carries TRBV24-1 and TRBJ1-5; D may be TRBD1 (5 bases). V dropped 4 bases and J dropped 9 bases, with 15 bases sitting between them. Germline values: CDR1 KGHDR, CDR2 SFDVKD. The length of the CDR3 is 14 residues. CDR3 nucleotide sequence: TGTGCCACCAGTGAGGATACGTTCCAGGGGCCCCAGCATTTT. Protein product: CATSEDTFQGPQHF.

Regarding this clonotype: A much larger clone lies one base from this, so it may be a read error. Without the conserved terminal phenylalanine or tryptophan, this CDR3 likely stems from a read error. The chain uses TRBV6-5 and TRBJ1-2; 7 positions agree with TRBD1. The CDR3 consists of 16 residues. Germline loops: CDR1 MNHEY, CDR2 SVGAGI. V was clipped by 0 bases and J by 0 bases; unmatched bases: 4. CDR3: CASSYSQTGANYGYTS. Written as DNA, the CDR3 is TGTGCCAGCAGTTACTCCCAAACAGGGGCTAACTATGGCTACACCTCC.

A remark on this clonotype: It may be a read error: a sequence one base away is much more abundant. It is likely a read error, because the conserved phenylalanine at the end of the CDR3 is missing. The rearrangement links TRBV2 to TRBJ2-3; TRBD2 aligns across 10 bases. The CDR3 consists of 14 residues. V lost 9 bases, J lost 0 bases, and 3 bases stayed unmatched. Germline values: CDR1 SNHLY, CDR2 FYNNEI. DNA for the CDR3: TGTGCCAGAGGGACTAGCGCAAGCACAGATACGCAGTATCTT. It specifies CARGTSASTDTQYL.

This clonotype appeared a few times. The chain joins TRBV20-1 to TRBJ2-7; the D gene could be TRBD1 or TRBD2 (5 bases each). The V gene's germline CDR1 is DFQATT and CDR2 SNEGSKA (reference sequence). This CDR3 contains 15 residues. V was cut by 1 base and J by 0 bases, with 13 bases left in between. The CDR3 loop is CSARVRYGASYEQYF. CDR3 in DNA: TGCAGTGCTAGAGTGAGATACGGGGCCTCCTACGAGCAGTACTTC.

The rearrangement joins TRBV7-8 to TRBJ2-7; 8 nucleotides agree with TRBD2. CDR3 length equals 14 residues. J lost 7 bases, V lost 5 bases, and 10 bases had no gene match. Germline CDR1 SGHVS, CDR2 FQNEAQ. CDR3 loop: CASSRTSPPEEQYF. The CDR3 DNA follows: TGTGCCAGCAGCCGGACTAGCCCTCCGGAAGAGCAGTACTTC.

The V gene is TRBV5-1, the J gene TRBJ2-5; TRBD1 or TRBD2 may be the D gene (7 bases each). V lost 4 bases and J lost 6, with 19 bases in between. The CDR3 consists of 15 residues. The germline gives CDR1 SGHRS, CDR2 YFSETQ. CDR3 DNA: TGCGCCAGCAGCCGAATCCAGGGGGGGATCCAGACCCAGTACTTC. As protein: CASSRIQGGIQTQYF.

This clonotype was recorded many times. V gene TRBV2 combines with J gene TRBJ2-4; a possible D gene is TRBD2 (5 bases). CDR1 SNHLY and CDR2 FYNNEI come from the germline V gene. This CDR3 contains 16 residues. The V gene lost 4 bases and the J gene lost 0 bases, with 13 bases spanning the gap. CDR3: CASSVEAPLAKNIQYF. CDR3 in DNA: TGTGCCAGCAGTGTGGAGGCCCCTCTAGCCAAAAACATTCAGTACTTC.